These 6 T cell receptor beta chains were sequenced from one sample in a study of blood T cells in healthy people across ages. Next came a second PCR, run for about 7 to 11 cycles, which used a sample-barcoded 5' primer along with a J-beta primer mix. Via MiXCR, TCRdb re-called the 5' RACE reads, giving one row per CDR3 protein. The table includes almost 800,000 distinct CDR3 sequences, about three fifths detected once. Sequencing was done on a sample of blood. All receptors come from a young man in good health.

The V and J genes are TRBV7-2 and TRBJ2-7; 7 bases map to TRBD2. Per the germline V gene, CDR1 is SGHTA and CDR2 is FQGNSA. The CDR3 is made up of 14 amino acids. V was clipped by 1 base and J by 4 bases; unmatched bases: 4. This CDR3 is CASSLGAGEYEQYF. In nucleotides, the CDR3 is TGTGCCAGCAGCTTAGGGGCGGGGGAATACGAGCAGTACTTC.

The V and J genes are TRBV20-1 and TRBJ1-6; the D is unclear. Germline V gene data show CDR1 as DFQATT and CDR2 as SNEGSKA (reference sequence). The CDR3 contains 9 residues. This CDR3 reads CSLGVPLHF. DNA for the CDR3: TGCAGCTTAGGAGTACCCCTCCACTTT.

This clonotype turned up a few times. The chain uses TRBV7-2 and TRBJ2-4; the match to TRBD2 covers 12 bases. Germline loops: CDR1 SGHTA, CDR2 FQGNSA. The V gene end was trimmed by 4 bases and the J gene end by 13 bases; junction bases not matched to a gene: 11. This CDR3 region has 15 residues. The CDR3 DNA reads as TGTGCCAGCAGCTCCCGGACTAGCGGGACCAATGAGCAGTACTTC. Translated: CASSSRTSGTNEQYF.

Written as DNA, the CDR3 is TGCAGCGTTGTCGCCGCAGAAAACTATGGCTACACCTTC. Its translation: CSVVAAENYGYTF. The chain recombines TRBV29-1 with TRBJ1-2, with D uncertain. From germline, CDR1 is SQVTM and CDR2 ANQGSEA. Trimming shortened V by 4 bases and J by 2 bases, and 11 bases separated the two germline ends. CDR3 length: 13 residues.

The chain carries TRBV15 and TRBJ2-5, with a weak D call TRBD2 (6 bases). Trimming shortened V by 0 bases and J by 4 bases, and 15 bases separated the two germline ends. The CDR3 consists of 16 residues. Germline assignment: CDR1 LNHNV and CDR2 YYDKDF (reference sequence). The DNA for the CDR3 is TGTGCCACCAGCAGAGATCTTGGTAGCGGAGGAGAGACCCAGTACTTC. Its protein is CATSRDLGSGGETQYF.

The chain employs TRBV6-6 and TRBJ2-4; TRBD2 is a possible D gene (5 bases). This CDR3 has 13 amino acids. V was trimmed by 0 bases and J by 9 bases, leaving 9 bases between them. Germline V CDR1 and CDR2: MNHNY, SVGAGI (reference sequence). CDR3 nucleotide sequence: TGTGCCAGCAGTTACTCTCCCGAGGGCATTCAGTACTTC. Translating gives CASSYSPEGIQYF.